This T cell receptor beta chain was captured in a study of cytomegalovirus exposure and HLA in healthy donors. CDR3 length equals 13 residues. V lost 4 bases, J lost 3 bases, and 6 bases lay in between. Germline CDR1 and CDR2: ENHRY and SYGVKD. This clone was found a few times. The PCR made use of 60 Vbeta and 13 Jbeta primers. Generated by immunoSEQ multiplex PCR, the TCRdb table keeps only in-frame clones and is missing some. The sample yields 85,000 to 95,000 clones, roughly 8.2% seen once. Sequencing was done on a sample of PBMCs. This TCR was recovered from a man between 45 and 60 years old in good health and CMV-seronegative. This chain links TRBV10-3 with TRBJ1-4; D is uncertain. The CDR3 nucleotides read TGTGCCATCAGTGCCGGGGCTAATGAAAAACTGTTTTTT. Its translation is CAISAGANEKLFF.